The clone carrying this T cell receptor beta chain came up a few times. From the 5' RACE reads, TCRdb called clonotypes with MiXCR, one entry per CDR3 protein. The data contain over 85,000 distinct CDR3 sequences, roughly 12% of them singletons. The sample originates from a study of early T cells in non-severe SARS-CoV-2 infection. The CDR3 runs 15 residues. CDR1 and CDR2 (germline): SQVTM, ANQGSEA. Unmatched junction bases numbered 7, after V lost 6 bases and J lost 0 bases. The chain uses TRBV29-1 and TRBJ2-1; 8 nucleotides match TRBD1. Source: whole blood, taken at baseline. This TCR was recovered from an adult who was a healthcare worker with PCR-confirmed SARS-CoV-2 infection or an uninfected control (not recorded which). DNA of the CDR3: TGCAGCGTAGTAAGACAGGGGAGCTCCTACAATGAGCAGTTCTTC. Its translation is CSVVRQGSSYNEQFF.